This T cell receptor (beta chain) was identified in a study of blood T cell repertoires in COVID-19. Sequenced by immunoSEQ multiplex PCR; TCRdb stores in-frame clones only, minus some. Of about 500,000 clones in the sample, approximately 91% were seen once. Trimming stripped 2 bases from V and 7 bases from J, with 18 bases between. Germline V gives CDR1 SGDLS, CDR2 YYNGEE. There are 15 residues in the CDR3. Patients of the Seattle cohort, enrolled during active infection, were followed longitudinally. V is TRBV9 and J is TRBJ1-1, with D possibly TRBD1 on 5 matching bases. Sequencing used peripheral blood. This TCR came from a woman between 45 and 60 years old with COVID-19, enrolled during active disease. CDR3 bases: TGTGCCAGCAGCGTCCTATCGGGGGAGGGTGTTGAAGCTTTCTTT. Amino acid sequence: CASSVLSGEGVEAFF.